This T cell receptor (beta chain) was recorded in a study of CD8 T cells in ankylosing spondylitis. This CDR3 spans 15 amino acids. The V end was cut by 6 bases, the J end by 0 bases, with 9 bases between. CDR1 is SNHLY, CDR2 FYNNEI, per germline. Study observations and caveats: Ankylosing spondylitis blood appeared to carry a characteristic TCR beta motif of roughly 8 highly homologous variants. A number of the motif variants had already been described in reactive arthritis synovial fluid and blood.

MiXCR, run by TCRdb on the 5' RACE reads, gives a single entry per CDR3 protein. The sample lists a few hundred thousand distinct CDR3 sequences, 20% occurring once. This clonotype was observed once. Its specificity is not known. Sequenced input: blood, either unsorted or a sorted T cell fraction (not recorded which). The receptor was isolated from a male donor with ankylosing spondylitis or in good health (not recorded which). The V and J genes are TRBV2 and TRBJ2-6; no definite D call. CDR3 in amino acids: CASRKESSGANVLTF. CDR3 sequence (DNA): TGTGCCAGCAGGAAAGAGAGCTCTGGGGCCAACGTCCTGACTTTC.